One sample yielded the 21 T cell receptor beta chains listed below, sequenced in a study of blood T cell repertoires in COVID-19 (dated by TCRdb to the early 2020s). Library construction relied on the immunoSEQ multiplex PCR assay. Sourced from immuneACCESS, this table was stored by TCRdb with only in-frame sequences that have V and J called. A share of the clones is absent; for the studies checked, an unresolved V gene accounts for under half, and the remainder has no known explanation. The sample table records 200,000 to 250,000 clones; roughly 80% of these occur just once. The ten largest clonotypes hold about 4.8% of the sample. The specimen was peripheral blood. The receptor set was obtained from a woman in her 70s with COVID-19, enrolled during active disease.

CDR3: CASSSRVRPDGNQPQHF. CDR3 nucleotides: TGTGCCAGTAGTTCCCGGGTGAGGCCCGATGGCAATCAGCCCCAGCATTTT. The chain combines TRBV19 with TRBJ1-5; D is undetermined. The CDR3 length is 17 residues. CDR1 and CDR2 from the germline V gene are LNHDA and SQIVND (reference sequence). V was trimmed by 5 bases and J by 2 bases, leaving 19 bases between them.

V is TRBV5-1 and J is TRBJ1-1; 7 bases agree with TRBD1. Germline V gives CDR1 SGHRS, CDR2 YFSETQ. The CDR3 extends over 15 amino acids. After removal of 4 bases from V and 4 bases from J, the junction contained 10 bases not matched to a gene. CDR3: CASSIQTGLITEAFF. The CDR3 bases are TGCGCCAGCAGCATACAGACAGGGCTCATCACTGAAGCTTTCTTT.

The chain carries TRBV28 and TRBJ2-7; D is unresolved. The CDR3 covers 15 residues. Looked up from germline, CDR1 is MDHEN and CDR2 is SYDVKM. The V and J ends lost 8 bases and 0 bases respectively, with 17 bases between them. In nucleotides, the CDR3 is TGTGCCAGCCGTGCCGAAAGCCTAAGCTCCTACGAGCAGTACTTC. Its protein product is CASRAESLSSYEQYF.

CDR3 protein: CASSFRQTLNEQYF. CDR3 DNA: TGTGCCAGCAGTTTCAGGCAGACGCTTAATGAGCAGTACTTC. The V gene is TRBV28, the J gene TRBJ2-7; unclear D gene. Trimming left V 3 bases short and J 7 bases short, with 16 bases between. The CDR3 consists of 14 residues. CDR1 and CDR2 from the germline V gene are MDHEN and SYDVKM.

V gene TRBV4-1 combines with J gene TRBJ1-1; a possible D gene is TRBD1 (6 bases). V was cut by 0 bases and J by 1 base, with 9 bases left in between. The CDR3 length is 15 residues. CDR1 is MGHRA and CDR2 is YSYEKL in the germline V gene. The CDR3 loop reads CASSQEGTPNTEAFF. As DNA, the CDR3 is TGCGCCAGCAGCCAAGAAGGGACACCGAACACTGAAGCTTTCTTT.

V usage is TRBV5-6 and J usage is TRBJ1-5; no firm D call. CDR3 length equals 17 residues. V lost 3 bases and J 4 bases, leaving 20 bases between the germline ends. Per germline, CDR1 SGHDT and CDR2 YYEEEE. In nucleotides, the CDR3 is TGTGCCAGCAGCTCCCTGGGGAGAGAGGGTCGGAATCAGCCCCAGCATTTT. It is translated as CASSSLGREGRNQPQHF. The whole variable domain, remainder taken from reference TRBV5-6 and TRBJ1-5, is DAGVTQSPTHLIKTRGQQVTLRCSPKSGHDTVSWYQQALGQGPQFIFQYYEEEERQRGNFPDRFSGHQFPNYSSELNVNALLLGDSALYLCASSSLGREGRNQPQHFGDGTRLSIL.

This chain uses TRBV18 with TRBJ1-4; the match to TRBD1 covers 11 bases. CDR3 length: 14 residues. Trimming removed 3 bases from V and 10 bases from J; junction bases left unmatched: 4. CDR1 is KGHSH and CDR2 is LQKENI in the germline V gene. The CDR3 DNA reads as TGTGCCAGCTCACCGGACAGGGGGCTCGTAAAACTGTTTTTT. Amino acid sequence: CASSPDRGLVKLFF. The full variable domain, its missing parts supplied by reference TRBV18 and TRBJ1-4, is NAGVMQNPRHLVRRRGQEARLRCSPMKGHSHVYWYRQLPEEGLKFMVYLQKENIIDESGMPKERFSAEFPKEGPSILRIQQVVRGDSAAYFCASSPDRGLVKLFFGSGTQLSVL.

The J gene is TRBJ1-1, the V gene TRBV3-1 (or the pseudogene TRBV3-2); maybe TRBD1 (5 bases). Deletions cut 4 bases from V and 6 bases from J, with 9 bases between. CDR3 length: 12 amino acids. Germline V lookup: CDR1 LGHDT, CDR2 YNNKEL (reference sequence). This chain's CDR3 is CASSPGGAEAFF. The CDR3 DNA follows: TGTGCCAGCAGCCCTGGGGGGGCTGAAGCTTTCTTT.

The gene calls are TRBV19 and TRBJ1-1; D is undetermined. The CDR3 has 15 amino acids. The germline gives CDR1 LNHDA, CDR2 SQIVND (reference sequence). V lost 6 bases to trimming and J lost 1 base, with 15 bases between them. CDR3 sequence (DNA): TGTGCCAGTAGGCCTCTAGGCCGGCAGAACACTGAAGCTTTCTTT. Translating gives CASRPLGRQNTEAFF.

The chain combines TRBV28 with TRBJ2-1; 9 positions agree with TRBD1. This CDR3 region has 14 residues. Germline lookup yields CDR1 MDHEN and CDR2 SYDVKM. The ends lost 7 bases at V and 2 bases at J; junction bases unmatched: 3. The CDR3 DNA reads TGTGCCAGCAACACAGGGGGCGCCTACAATGAGCAGTTCTTC. The encoded protein is CASNTGGAYNEQFF. The whole variable domain, remainder taken from reference TRBV28 and TRBJ2-1, is DVKVTQSSRYLVKRTGEKVFLECVQDMDHENMFWYRQDPGLGLRLIYFSYDVKMKEKGDIPEGYSVSREKKERFSLILESASTNQTSMYLCASNTGGAYNEQFFGPGTRLTVL.

The chain carries TRBV6-2 or TRBV6-3 and TRBJ2-7, with 7 bases fitting TRBD1. Trimming removed 5 bases from V and 5 bases from J; junction bases left unmatched: 3. The CDR3 is 12 amino acids. Germline CDR1 and CDR2: MNHEY and SVGEGT. Written as DNA, the CDR3 is TGTGCCAGCAGTCGACAGGGTCACGAGCAGTACTTC. It translates to CASSRQGHEQYF.

The chain uses TRBV5-1 and TRBJ2-4; 7 bases are a match to TRBD1. Germline V gene data show CDR1 as SGHRS and CDR2 as YFSETQ. This CDR3 has 15 amino acids. The trim removed 2 bases at V and 5 bases at J, leaving 7 bases unmatched. The CDR3 here is CASSFKGARENIQYF. The CDR3 bases are TGCGCCAGCAGCTTCAAGGGGGCGCGGGAAAACATTCAGTACTTC.

The V call is TRBV7-2, the J call TRBJ2-1; D possibly corresponds to TRBD2 (6 bases). The length of the CDR3 is 15 residues. In germline, CDR1 is SGHTA, CDR2 FQGNSA. Trimming left V 2 bases short and J 2 bases short, with 10 bases between. The chain's CDR3 is CASSLPGGAYNEQFF. CDR3 in DNA: TGTGCCAGCAGCTTACCGGGCGGGGCCTACAATGAGCAGTTCTTC.

This chain links TRBV29-1 with TRBJ2-7, with TRBD2 identical over 10 bases. The CDR3 totals 14 residues. The germline V gene encodes CDR1 SQVTM and CDR2 ANQGSEA. The trim removed 7 bases at V and 6 bases at J, leaving 12 bases unmatched. CDR3 DNA: TGCAGCGGTGGACTAGCGGATCCCAATTCCGAGCAGTACTTC. The encoded protein is CSGGLADPNSEQYF.

V is TRBV10-2 and J is TRBJ2-5; a weak D match, TRBD1 (6 bases). CDR1 and CDR2 (germline): WSHSY, SAAADI. The CDR3 runs to 13 residues. The V end lost 10 bases, the J end lost 1 base, and 13 bases lay between the germline ends. The CDR3 here is CATREGGQETQYF. The CDR3 DNA reads TGCGCCACGAGGGAAGGGGGCCAAGAGACCCAGTACTTC.

V and J are TRBV10-3 and TRBJ2-7; 7 bases are shared with TRBD1. The junction had 9 bases not matched to a gene; V was cut back by 5 bases and J by 2 bases. This CDR3 has 15 residues. The V gene's germline CDR1 is ENHRY and CDR2 SYGVKD. CDR3 DNA sequence: TGTGCCATCAGTAACAGGGGCGCGAATGCCTACGAGCAGTACTTC. This translates into CAISNRGANAYEQYF.

V gene TRBV7-9 combines with J gene TRBJ1-1; D gene uncertain. Trimming removed 3 bases from V and 1 base from J, with 6 bases in between. CDR1 and CDR2 (germline): SEHNR, FQNEAQ (reference sequence). The CDR3 contains 13 residues. Here the CDR3 DNA reads TGTGCCAGCAGCTTTACAGCGAACACTGAAGCTTTCTTT. This codes for CASSFTANTEAFF.

This chain links TRBV29-1 with TRBJ2-2; the match to TRBD2 covers 10 bases. V lost 2 bases, J lost 0 bases, and 18 bases stayed unmatched. The CDR3 contains 21 residues. Germline CDR1 SQVTM, CDR2 ANQGSEA. This CDR3 is CSVEYAVSASGSAPNTGELFF. CDR3 coding DNA: TGCAGCGTTGAATATGCGGTTTCGGCTAGCGGGAGTGCGCCGAACACCGGGGAGCTGTTTTTT.

The CDR3 here is CASSLVWSTYQPQHF. DNA for the CDR3: TGTGCCAGCAGCTTGGTTTGGTCTACTTATCAGCCCCAGCATTTT. V and J are TRBV5-5 and TRBJ1-5; D gene uncertain. The V end lost 0 bases, the J end lost 5 bases, and 12 bases lay between the germline ends. The CDR3 contains 15 residues. From germline, CDR1 is SGHKS and CDR2 YYEKEE (reference sequence). Full variable domain (outside the CDR3, taken from reference TRBV5-5 and TRBJ1-5): DAGVTQSPTHLIKTRGQQVTLRCSPISGHKSVSWYQQVLGQGPQFIFQYYEKEERGRGNFPDRFSARQFPNYSSELNVNALLLGDSALYLCASSLVWSTYQPQHFGDGTRLSIL.

V is TRBV3-1 (or the pseudogene TRBV3-2) and J is TRBJ1-1, with D possibly TRBD1 on 5 matching bases. The CDR3 runs 13 residues. Germline CDR1 is LGHDT and CDR2 is YNNKEL (reference sequence). V was cut by 6 bases and J by 11 bases, with 19 bases left in between. CDR3 nucleotide sequence: TGTGCCAGCAGTCAAAACAGACAGTTTAAGGCTTTCTTT. This encodes CASSQNRQFKAFF.

This clone was recorded only once. The sample has other DNA sequences that encode this CDR3 too. The gene calls are TRBV6-5 and TRBJ1-2, with D tentatively TRBD1 (6 bases). V lost 6 bases and J lost 4, with 15 bases in between. Germline V gene lookup returns CDR1 MNHEY and CDR2 SVGAGI. This CDR3 comprises 14 residues. The CDR3 DNA reads as TGTGCCAGCAGGCGACCGGGACAAACCTATGGCTACACCTTC. It codes for CASRRPGQTYGYTF.